This TCR beta chain derives from a study of blood T cells in healthy people across ages. Regarding the study as a whole: Underestimates were what the diversity estimates from one million T cells were considered to be.

About this clonotype: Antigen: not known.

It was around 10 milliliters of peripheral blood that were drawn from each donor. The length of the CDR3 is 17 residues. Germline V gene lookup returns CDR1 SGHKS and CDR2 YYEKEE (reference sequence). J gave up 1 base and V 0 bases, and 3 bases lay outside the gene matches. Through a sample-barcoded 5' primer and a J-beta primer mix, a second PCR was run for roughly 7 to 11 cycles. Each CDR3 protein gets one entry after TCRdb re-called the 5' RACE reads with MiXCR. The data contain some 700,000 distinct CDR3 sequences, about 20% of them singletons. V is TRBV5-5 and J is TRBJ2-2; 10 nucleotides line up with TRBD1. The TCR originated in a man aged 70-80 years in good health. The sequencing input was blood. DNA of the CDR3: TGTGCCAGCAGCTTGGAGACAGGGGGCTTGAACACCGGGGAGCTGTTTTTT. It codes for CASSLETGGLNTGELFF.